Listed below are T cell receptor beta chains from one sample, sequenced in a study of blood T cell repertoires in COVID-19. The table came from immunoSEQ multiplex PCR; TCRdb's copy has only in-frame clones and leaves some out. The sample has some 330,000 clones; roughly 90% are singletons. The specimen sequenced was PBMCs or T cells enriched from blood (not recorded which). These receptors were taken from a woman in her twenties or thirties who had recovered from COVID-19. CDR3s include the opening cysteine and the closing phenylalanine or tryptophan. The D gene is left open where the match is weak. Some rows mark clone size as missing; the rest say once, few, many or name a class of expanded clone.

CDR3aa: CASSLGRIGGYTF; CDR3nt: TGTGCCAGCAGTTTAGGCAGGATAGGCGGCTACACCTTC; j_gene: TRBJ1-2; v_gene: TRBV12-3/TRBV12-4; abundance: NA; d_gene: NA
CDR3aa: CASSGAGQPQHF; CDR3nt: TGTGCCAGTTCAGGGGCAGGTCAGCCCCAGCATTTT; j_gene: TRBJ1-5; v_gene: TRBV19; abundance: NA; d_gene: NA
CDR3aa: CSVESGAEAFF; CDR3nt: TGCAGCGTTGAATCCGGAGCGGAAGCTTTCTTT; j_gene: TRBJ1-1; v_gene: TRBV29-1; abundance: NA; d_gene: NA
CDR3aa: CASSMVEAINEQFF; CDR3nt: TGTGCCAGTAGTATGGTGGAGGCGATCAATGAGCAGTTCTTC; j_gene: TRBJ2-1; v_gene: TRBV19; abundance: NA; d_gene: NA
CDR3aa: CASKALQGANTEAFF; CDR3nt: TGTGCCAGCAAGGCCTTGCAGGGGGCGAACACTGAAGCTTTCTTT; j_gene: TRBJ1-1; v_gene: TRBV6-5; abundance: NA; d_gene: TRBD1
CDR3aa: CATSAGGIDTGELFF; CDR3nt: TGTGCCACCAGTGCAGGCGGGATAGACACCGGGGAGCTGTTTTTT; j_gene: TRBJ2-2; v_gene: TRBV24-1; abundance: NA; d_gene: NA
CDR3aa: CASSLAGNYGYTF; CDR3nt: TGTGCCAGCAGTTTGGCGGGCAACTATGGCTACACCTTC; j_gene: TRBJ1-2; v_gene: TRBV12-3/TRBV12-4; abundance: NA; d_gene: NA
CDR3aa: CASSYSPGEGGYTF; CDR3nt: TGTGCCAGCAGTTACTCGCCAGGGGAAGGTGGCTACACCTTC; j_gene: TRBJ1-2; v_gene: TRBV6-5; abundance: NA; d_gene: NA
CDR3aa: CASSLGGSEKLFF; CDR3nt: TGTGCCAGCAGTTTAGGAGGGTCCGAAAAACTGTTTTTT; j_gene: TRBJ1-4; v_gene: TRBV28; abundance: NA; d_gene: NA
CDR3aa: CASRRGQGGSYTF; CDR3nt: TGTGCCAGCAGGAGGGGACAGGGAGGAAGCTACACCTTC; j_gene: TRBJ1-2; v_gene: TRBV7-9; abundance: once; d_gene: TRBD1
CDR3aa: CASRNGGSQSDTQYF; CDR3nt: TGTGCCAGCAGGAATGGCGGGAGCCAGTCAGATACGCAGTATTTT; j_gene: TRBJ2-3; v_gene: TRBV28; abundance: once; d_gene: TRBD2
CDR3aa: CASSPYRTGTEKLFF; CDR3nt: TGTGCCAGCTCACCATATCGGACAGGGACTGAAAAACTGTTTTTT; j_gene: TRBJ1-4; v_gene: TRBV18; abundance: NA; d_gene: TRBD1
CDR3aa: CASSTTVNTEAFF; CDR3nt: TGTGCCAGTAGTACCACGGTGAACACTGAAGCTTTCTTT; j_gene: TRBJ1-1; v_gene: TRBV19; abundance: NA; d_gene: NA
CDR3aa: CASSLRQGRGNSGYTF; CDR3nt: TGTGCCAGCAGCTTGAGACAGGGTAGGGGCAATTCTGGCTACACCTTC; j_gene: TRBJ1-2; v_gene: TRBV5-8; abundance: once; d_gene: TRBD1
CDR3aa: CSAERGSGELFF; CDR3nt: TGCAGCGCTGAGCGGGGATCCGGGGAGCTGTTTTTT; j_gene: TRBJ2-2; v_gene: TRBV29-1; abundance: NA; d_gene: TRBD2
CDR3aa: CASSSNTVTEFRKDSNQPQHF; CDR3nt: TGCGCCAGCAGCTCTAATACGGTGACAGAATTCCGAAAGGATAGCAATCAGCCCCAGCATTTT; j_gene: TRBJ1-5; v_gene: TRBV5-1; abundance: NA; d_gene: NA
CDR3aa: CASSLSPYLESGEQYF; CDR3nt: TGTGCCAGCAGCTTAAGCCCCTATCTAGAATCGGGCGAGCAGTACTTC; j_gene: TRBJ2-7; v_gene: TRBV11-2; abundance: NA; d_gene: NA
CDR3aa: CASSLAGDSYEQYF; CDR3nt: TGTGCCAGCAGTCTAGCGGGGGACTCCTACGAGCAGTACTTC; j_gene: TRBJ2-7; v_gene: TRBV27; abundance: NA; d_gene: TRBD2
CDR3aa: CSASNQGGPYGYTF; CDR3nt: TGCAGTGCTAGTAATCAGGGGGGTCCGTATGGCTACACCTTC; j_gene: TRBJ1-2; v_gene: TRBV20-1; abundance: NA; d_gene: TRBD1
CDR3aa: CASSVTDRGIAFF; CDR3nt: TGTGCCAGCAGCGTGACGGACAGGGGGATCGCTTTCTTT; j_gene: TRBJ1-1; v_gene: TRBV9; abundance: NA; d_gene: TRBD1
CDR3aa: CASSLGRPDTQYF; CDR3nt: TGTGCCAGCAGCTTAGGCAGGCCAGATACGCAGTATTTT; j_gene: TRBJ2-3; v_gene: TRBV7-9; abundance: NA; d_gene: NA
CDR3aa: CASSLPGAGMRGEQFF; CDR3nt: TGTGCCAGCAGCCTCCCGGGAGCGGGTATGAGGGGTGAGCAGTTCTTC; j_gene: TRBJ2-1; v_gene: TRBV5-4; abundance: once; d_gene: NA
CDR3aa: CASRAYQETQYF; CDR3nt: TGTGCCAGCAGAGCGTACCAAGAGACCCAGTACTTC; j_gene: TRBJ2-5; v_gene: TRBV2; abundance: NA; d_gene: NA
CDR3aa: CASSDRTGDREQYF; CDR3nt: TGTGCCAGTAGTGATAGGACAGGGGACCGAGAGCAGTACTTC; j_gene: TRBJ2-7; v_gene: TRBV19; abundance: NA; d_gene: TRBD1
CDR3aa: CASSLGVGGQGATETQYF; CDR3nt: TGTGCCAGCAGTTTAGGTGTTGGGGGACAGGGGGCAACGGAGACCCAGTACTTC; j_gene: TRBJ2-5; v_gene: TRBV28; abundance: NA; d_gene: TRBD1
CDR3aa: CASSEGTNMNTEAFF; CDR3nt: TGCGCCAGCAGCGAGGGGACAAACATGAACACTGAAGCTTTCTTT; j_gene: TRBJ1-1; v_gene: TRBV5-1; abundance: NA; d_gene: NA
CDR3aa: CASSTPGQPNTEAFF; CDR3nt: TGTGCCAGCAGTACCCCGGGACAGCCGAACACTGAAGCTTTCTTT; j_gene: TRBJ1-1; v_gene: TRBV28; abundance: NA; d_gene: TRBD1
CDR3aa: CASSPNDRGNEQFF; CDR3nt: TGTGCCAGCAGTCCGAACGACAGGGGTAATGAGCAGTTCTTC; j_gene: TRBJ2-1; v_gene: TRBV27; abundance: NA; d_gene: TRBD1
CDR3aa: CASIGQGTTEAFF; CDR3nt: TGTGCCAGCATCGGACAGGGGACCACTGAAGCTTTCTTT; j_gene: TRBJ1-1; v_gene: TRBV5-6; abundance: NA; d_gene: TRBD1
CDR3aa: CAWSVQGADTQYF; CDR3nt: TGTGCCTGGAGTGTACAGGGGGCAGATACGCAGTATTTT; j_gene: TRBJ2-3; v_gene: TRBV30; abundance: NA; d_gene: TRBD1
CDR3aa: CASTLGQGNQPQHF; CDR3nt: TGTGCCAGCACCTTAGGACAGGGAAATCAGCCCCAGCATTTT; j_gene: TRBJ1-5; v_gene: TRBV28; abundance: NA; d_gene: TRBD1
CDR3aa: CASSLEGQGTYTF; CDR3nt: TGTGCCAGCAGTTTAGAGGGACAGGGCACCTACACCTTC; j_gene: TRBJ1-2; v_gene: TRBV27; abundance: NA; d_gene: TRBD1
CDR3aa: CASRWPETGGTGELFF; CDR3nt: TGTGCCAGCAGATGGCCCGAGACAGGGGGCACCGGGGAGCTGTTTTTT; j_gene: TRBJ2-2; v_gene: TRBV2; abundance: NA; d_gene: TRBD1
CDR3aa: CASSQDSYNEQFF; CDR3nt: TGTGCTAGCAGCCAGGACAGCTACAATGAGCAGTTCTTC; j_gene: TRBJ2-1; v_gene: TRBV7-7; abundance: NA; d_gene: NA